Many counts were recorded for the clone carrying this T cell receptor beta chain. Antigen unknown. The data derive from a study of response to subunit inactivated influenza vaccine. TCRdb reprocessed the RT-PCR reads with MiXCR, giving one entry per CDR3 protein. Counted here are about 190,000 distinct CDR3 sequences, approximately 15% occurring once; the ten biggest clones make up approximately 25%. CDR3 length: 16 amino acids. The junction had 6 bases not matched to a gene; V was cut back by 4 bases and J by 6 bases. Overall study results and limits: The authors suggested that every seasonal influenza vaccination recruits few new T cells.

The receptor's source is a man aged 45 to 65 who received an inactivated influenza vaccine. The genes are TRBV12-3 or TRBV12-4 and TRBJ2-1, with 13 bases matching TRBD2. Sequencing was performed on CD8+ T cells sorted from PBMCs, taken around 5 days after vaccination. CDR3 DNA sequence: TGTGCCAGCAGTTCCACTGGACTAGCGGGAGTCAATGAGCAGTTCTTC. It encodes CASSSTGLAGVNEQFF.